Listed below are T cell receptor beta chains from one sample, sequenced in a study of shared clonotypes between healthy human individuals. The table came from immunoSEQ multiplex PCR; TCRdb's copy has only in-frame clones and leaves some out. The repertoire holds over 150,000 clones, with over 50% as singletons. Material: memory CD4+ T cells sorted from blood. The origin of the receptors is a man aged 25 to 40 in good health. CDR3s include the opening cysteine and the closing phenylalanine or tryptophan. Each record gives: J gene, clone size, V gene, D gene, CDR3 protein, CDR3 DNA. The D gene is left open where the match is weak. Where a row states a size, it is once, few, many or the class of an expanded clone; other rows omit it.

TRBJ2-7 | NA | TRBV7-9 | NA | CASSLARGHSSYEQYF | TGCGCCAGCAGCTTAGCACGGGGGCATAGCTCCTACGAGCAGTACTTC
TRBJ2-1 | few | TRBV5-1 | NA | CASSLGGLYNEQFF | TGCGCCAGCAGCTTGGGGGGACTTTACAATGAGCAGTTCTTC
TRBJ1-4 | NA | TRBV2 | NA | CASSGPNEKLFF | TGTGCCAGCAGTGGCCCTAATGAAAAACTGTTTTTT
TRBJ2-6 | NA | TRBV5-1 | TRBD1 | CASSLGGTVFSGANVLTF | TGCGCCAGCAGCTTGGGGGGGACAGTTTTTTCTGGGGCCAACGTCCTGACTTTC
TRBJ2-7 | NA | TRBV1 | NA | CTSSGRVDEQYF | TGCACCAGCAGCGGGAGGGTCGACGAGCAGTACTTC
TRBJ2-2 | few | TRBV6-1 | NA | CASSAQANTGELFF | TGTGCCAGCAGTGCTCAGGCGAACACCGGGGAGCTGTTTTTT
TRBJ2-7 | NA | TRBV14 | NA | CASSPFDSFEQYF | TGTGCCAGCAGCCCTTTTGACAGTTTCGAGCAGTACTTC
TRBJ2-7 | few | TRBV5-1 | NA | CASSLDIYYEQYF | TGCGCCAGCAGCTTGGACATATACTACGAGCAGTACTTC
TRBJ1-1 | few | TRBV5-5 | NA | CASSSRDTNTEAFF | TGTGCCAGCAGCTCCCGGGACACAAACACTGAAGCTTTCTTT
TRBJ1-5 | few | TRBV19 | NA | CASRWGNQPQHF | TGTGCCAGCCGGTGGGGCAATCAGCCCCAGCATTTT
TRBJ2-1 | NA | TRBV9 | NA | CASSLSPDRLKGEQFF | TGTGCCAGCAGTCTTAGCCCAGACAGGCTAAAGGGTGAGCAGTTCTTC
TRBJ1-1 | NA | TRBV10-1 | NA | CASSESGPISAFF | TGCGCCAGCAGTGAGTCGGGGCCCATATCAGCTTTCTTT
TRBJ2-7 | NA | TRBV4-2 | NA | CASSQDWAGEYEQYF | TGTGCCAGCAGCCAAGATTGGGCGGGTGAATACGAGCAGTACTTC
TRBJ2-6 | NA | TRBV7-8 | NA | CASSPGYSGANVLTF | TGTGCCAGCAGCCCAGGGTACTCTGGGGCCAACGTCCTGACTTTC
TRBJ2-1 | NA | TRBV18 | NA | CASSPFRVANEQFF | TGTGCCAGCTCACCATTCCGAGTAGCCAATGAGCAGTTCTTC
TRBJ1-5 | NA | TRBV6-5 | NA | CASRPTGYSNQPQHF | TGTGCCAGCAGACCCACAGGGTATAGCAATCAGCCCCAGCATTTT
TRBJ2-7 | NA | TRBV30 | TRBD1 | CAWSDQGRGLWARSEQYF | TGTGCCTGGAGCGATCAGGGCAGGGGGCTCTGGGCCCGCTCCGAGCAGTACTTC
TRBJ2-2 | NA | TRBV6-6 | NA | CASSARTEAGELFF | TGTGCCAGCAGTGCTAGAACGGAGGCCGGGGAGCTGTTTTTT
TRBJ2-3 | NA | TRBV11-2 | TRBD1 | CASSLAGGTGTDTQYF | TGTGCCAGCAGCTTAGCAGGGGGCACCGGCACAGATACGCAGTATTTT
TRBJ2-5 | once | TRBV7-3 | NA | CASSRVGSWGETQYF | TGTGCCAGCAGCCGAGTAGGGTCCTGGGGGGAGACCCAGTACTTC
TRBJ2-5 | few | TRBV18 | NA | CASSPQQQPQETQYF | TGTGCCAGCTCACCACAACAGCAGCCTCAAGAGACCCAGTACTTC
TRBJ2-3 | NA | TRBV5-1 | TRBD2 | CASSLAGLAGVTDTQYF | TGCGCCAGCAGCTTGGCGGGACTAGCGGGAGTCACAGATACGCAGTATTTT
TRBJ2-3 | NA | TRBV7-2 | NA | CASSSGVQSTDTQYF | TGTGCCAGCAGCTCCGGTGTCCAGAGCACAGATACGCAGTATTTT
TRBJ2-6 | NA | TRBV6-1 | NA | CASSGTKAGANVLTF | TGTGCCAGCAGTGGGACAAAGGCCGGGGCCAACGTCCTGACTTTC
TRBJ1-4 | NA | TRBV28 | NA | CASSPRDEKLFF | TGTGCCAGCAGCCCCCGGGACGAAAAACTGTTTTTT
TRBJ2-3 | NA | TRBV5-1 | NA | CASSLGASGTDTQYF | TGCGCCAGCAGCTTAGGGGCTAGCGGCACAGATACGCAGTATTTT